This T cell receptor (beta chain) was documented in a study of T cell responses to AZD1222 COVID-19 vaccine. This clone was seen a single time. The junction had 15 bases not matched to a gene; V was cut back by 1 base and J by 2 bases. The germline CDR1 and CDR2 sequences are LNHDA and SQIVND (reference sequence). CDR3 size: 19 residues. The assay was immunoSEQ multiplex PCR, and TCRdb's table has in-frame clones only and misses some. The data show some 130,000 clones, more than 80% seen once. The rearrangement joins TRBV19 to TRBJ2-7, with 9 bases identical to TRBD1. The sequencing here drew on peripheral blood, taken on day 0 of AZD1222 vaccination. The receptor was derived from an adult in good health. CDR3 sequence: CASSIGARVQGAGAYEQYF. The CDR3 DNA is TGTGCCAGTAGTATAGGGGCGAGGGTACAGGGGGCCGGGGCCTACGAGCAGTACTTC.